The clone carrying this T cell receptor (beta chain) occurred once. Its antigen is still unknown. Sequencing was performed with immunoSEQ multiplex PCR; in TCRdb, only in-frame clones are kept and a portion is missing. Of about 140,000 clones listed, about nine tenths were seen once; the top ten hold 5%. The sample belongs to a study of T cell responses to AZD1222 COVID-19 vaccine. In germline, CDR1 is ENHRY, CDR2 SYGVKD. The CDR3 runs to 11 residues. Trimming left V 3 bases short and J 3 bases short, with 2 bases between. General study results and limits: Reportedly, nearly half the spike-specific TCRs target unmutated variant regions. There were vaccine-associated CD4 TCRs across spike, dominant at 160-218 and 743-854. Baseline testing showed seropositivity in only a handful of AZD1222 recipients. Without day 14 samples, only post-peak T cell repertoires were studied.

The rearrangement joins TRBV10-3 to TRBJ1-1; no reliable D call. The source is an adult in good health. The sample consisted of peripheral blood, taken on day 0 of AZD1222 vaccination. DNA of the CDR3: TGTGCCATCAGTGATTACACTGAAGCTTTCTTT. Its translation: CAISDYTEAFF.